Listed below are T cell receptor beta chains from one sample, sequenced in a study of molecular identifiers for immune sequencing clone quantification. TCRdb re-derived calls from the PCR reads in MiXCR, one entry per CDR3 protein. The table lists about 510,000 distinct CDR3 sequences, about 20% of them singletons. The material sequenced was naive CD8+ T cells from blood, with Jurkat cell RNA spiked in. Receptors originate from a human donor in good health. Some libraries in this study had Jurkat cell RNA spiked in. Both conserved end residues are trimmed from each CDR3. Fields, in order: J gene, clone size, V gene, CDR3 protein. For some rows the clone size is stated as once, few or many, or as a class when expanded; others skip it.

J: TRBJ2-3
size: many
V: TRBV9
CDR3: ASSLGTRGQTDTQY

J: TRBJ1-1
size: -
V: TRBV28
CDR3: ATRSNGDEAF

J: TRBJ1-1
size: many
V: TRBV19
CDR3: ASRKGGTEAF

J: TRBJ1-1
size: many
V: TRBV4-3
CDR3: ASSQDRTGNTEAF

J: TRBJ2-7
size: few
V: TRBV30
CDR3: AWSQGENYEQY

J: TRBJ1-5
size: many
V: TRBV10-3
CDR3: AIAGVNQPQH

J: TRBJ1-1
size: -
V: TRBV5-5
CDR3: ASNPWDRRSTEAF

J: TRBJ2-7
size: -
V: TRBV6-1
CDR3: ASSPNSWGAYEQY

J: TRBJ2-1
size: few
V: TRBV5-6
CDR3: ASSLGGPQYNEQF

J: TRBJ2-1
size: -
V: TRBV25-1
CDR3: ASSATPFDWYNEQF

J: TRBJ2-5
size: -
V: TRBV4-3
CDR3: ASSQDRSMARQETQY

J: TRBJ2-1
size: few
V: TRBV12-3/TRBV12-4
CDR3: ASTIGSSYNEQF

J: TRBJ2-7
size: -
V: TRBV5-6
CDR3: ASSLRVGLLSREQY

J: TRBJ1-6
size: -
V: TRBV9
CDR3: ASSVASRSPSPLH

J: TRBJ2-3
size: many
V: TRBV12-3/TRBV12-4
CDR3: ASSASGLAVDTQY

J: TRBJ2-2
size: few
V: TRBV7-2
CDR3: ASSLLAGGRTGELF

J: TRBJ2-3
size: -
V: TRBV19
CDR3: ASAITMTGTDTQY

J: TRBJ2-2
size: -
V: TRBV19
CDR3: ASIYSGGPTGELF

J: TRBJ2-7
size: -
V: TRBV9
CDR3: ASSVGLDSYEQY

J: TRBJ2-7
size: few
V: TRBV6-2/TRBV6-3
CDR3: ASSYLGAEQY

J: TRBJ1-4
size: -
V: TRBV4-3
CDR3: ASSQVWGSSEKLF

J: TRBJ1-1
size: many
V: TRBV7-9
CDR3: ASSLRQTEAF

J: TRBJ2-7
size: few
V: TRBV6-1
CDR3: ASSEWAAGEQY

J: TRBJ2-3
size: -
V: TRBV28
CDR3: ASSPSGLAGDTQY

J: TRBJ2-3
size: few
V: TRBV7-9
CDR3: ASSAPIDTQY

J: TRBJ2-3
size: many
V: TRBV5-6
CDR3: ASSPAGIRTDTQY

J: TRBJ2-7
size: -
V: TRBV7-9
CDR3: AGSPAGGYEQY

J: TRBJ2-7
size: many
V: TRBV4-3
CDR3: ASSQDDSSYEQY

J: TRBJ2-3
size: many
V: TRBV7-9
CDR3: ASSRGKDTQY

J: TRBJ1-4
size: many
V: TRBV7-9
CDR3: ASSLEMGFR

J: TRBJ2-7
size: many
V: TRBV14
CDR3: ASSQDGAYSYEQY

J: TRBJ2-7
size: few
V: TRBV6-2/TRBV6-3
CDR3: ASSVGTGAYEQY

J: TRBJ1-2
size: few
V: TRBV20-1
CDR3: SAGPDGNYGYT

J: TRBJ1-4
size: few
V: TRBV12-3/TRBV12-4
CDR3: ASSLTGLEEKLF

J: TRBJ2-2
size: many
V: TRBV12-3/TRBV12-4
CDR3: ASSFYGSTGELF

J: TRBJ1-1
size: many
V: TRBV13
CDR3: ASSLEGVSGGTEAF

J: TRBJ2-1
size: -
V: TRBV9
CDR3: ASSALADPMNEQF

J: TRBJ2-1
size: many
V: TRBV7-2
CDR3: ASSPDPFHPGWEQF

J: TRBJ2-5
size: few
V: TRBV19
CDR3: ASSNQTSGNETQY

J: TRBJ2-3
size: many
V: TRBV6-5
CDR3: ASSLGRRDTQY

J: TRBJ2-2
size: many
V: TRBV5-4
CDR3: ASSFLAGGGAGELF

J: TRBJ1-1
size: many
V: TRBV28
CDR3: ASGLQGPEAF

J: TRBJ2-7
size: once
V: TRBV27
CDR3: ASCLGTGSYEQY

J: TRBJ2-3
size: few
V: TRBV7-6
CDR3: ASSPSDLTDTQY

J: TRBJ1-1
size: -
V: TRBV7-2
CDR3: ASSPLQGRGTEAF

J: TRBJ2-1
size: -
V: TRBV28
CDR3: ASSLTGRGWRNEQF

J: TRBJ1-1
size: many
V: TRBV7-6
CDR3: ASSLWGQPKQGTEAF

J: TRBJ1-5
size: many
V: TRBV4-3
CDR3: ASSQEDRGDQPQH

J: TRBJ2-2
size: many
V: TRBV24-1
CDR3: ATSDSDGELF

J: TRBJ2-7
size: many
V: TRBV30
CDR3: AWSVAFSYEQY

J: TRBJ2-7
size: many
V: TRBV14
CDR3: ASSSGLAVPYEQY

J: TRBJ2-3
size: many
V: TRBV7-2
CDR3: ASSFVHTDTQY

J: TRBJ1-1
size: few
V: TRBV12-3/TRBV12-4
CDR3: ASTGGTVNTEAF

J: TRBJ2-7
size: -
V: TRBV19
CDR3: ASSTTYGGDEQY

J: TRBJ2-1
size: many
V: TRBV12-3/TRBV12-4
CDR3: ASSSAGTSDSEQF

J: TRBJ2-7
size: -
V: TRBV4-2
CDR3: ASSHRSDAYEQY